This section outlines one TCR beta chain sequence together with its context. Repertoires were generated with immunoSEQ multiplex PCR, while TCRdb's copy carries only in-frame clones and drops some. The table lists approximately 66,000 clones, roughly 92% of them singletons, with roughly 2.1% in the top ten. The data were obtained in a study of T cell changes during pregnancy in multiple sclerosis. The CDR3 sequence is 12 residues long. Germline CDR1 and CDR2: SQVTM and ANQGSEA. V lost 5 bases to trimming and J lost 1 base, with 8 bases between them. The source is a female donor in good health, enrolled as a control in a pregnancy study. This chain uses TRBV29-1 with TRBJ1-1; no definite D call. The sample in question was peripheral blood, obtained in the third trimester of pregnancy. DNA of the CDR3: TGCAGCGTTTATCAGTGGAACACTGAAGCTTTCTTT. This gives the protein CSVYQWNTEAFF.